Following are 22 T cell receptor beta chains from one sample sequenced in a study of cytomegalovirus exposure and HLA in healthy donors. The method was immunoSEQ multiplex PCR; TCRdb's version includes in-frame clones alone and lacks a portion of them. The sample includes 50,000 or so clones, 85% to 95% of them seen just once. The sequencing sample was made of PBMCs. The receptor source for this set is a man younger than 35 in good health and CMV-seronegative.

The chain combines TRBV7-2 with TRBJ2-2; TRBD2 agrees at 7 bases. CDR1 SGHTA and CDR2 FQGNSA come from the germline V gene. This CDR3 has 15 amino acids. V lost 2 bases, J lost 5 bases, and 5 bases stayed unmatched. The CDR3: CASSLRRERTGELFF. CDR3 bases: TGTGCCAGCAGCTTAAGGCGGGAGAGGACCGGGGAGCTGTTTTTT.

The chain joins TRBV2 to TRBJ1-1; D is uncertain. V lost 2 bases and J 0 bases, leaving 10 bases between the germline ends. Per the germline V gene, CDR1 is SNHLY and CDR2 is FYNNEI. This CDR3 contains 15 residues. The CDR3 region is CASSERHNLNTEAFF. Here the CDR3 DNA reads TGTGCCAGCAGTGAACGCCACAATTTGAACACTGAAGCTTTCTTT.

This rearrangement joins TRBV25-1 to TRBJ2-3; 9 bases line up with TRBD1. Trimming cost V 2 bases and J 4 bases; bases outside gene matches: 4. The CDR3 length is 15 residues. CDR1 and CDR2 (germline): MGHDK, SYGVNS. The CDR3: CASSERTGDSDTQYF. The CDR3 DNA reads TGTGCCAGCAGTGAACGGACAGGGGACTCAGATACGCAGTATTTT.

The V call is TRBV5-1, the J call TRBJ2-2; perhaps TRBD1 as D (6 bases). V was clipped by 1 base and J by 4 bases, with 17 bases between them. The V gene's germline CDR1 is SGHRS and CDR2 YFSETQ. CDR3 length: 17 residues. The CDR3 nucleotides are TGCGCCAGCAGCTTGTTGCCCGTTTTGGGGGCCACCGGGGAGCTGTTTTTT. Translating gives CASSLLPVLGATGELFF.

This clone came up a few times. The V and J genes are TRBV5-4 and TRBJ2-3; D might be TRBD1 (6 bases). CDR3 length: 14 amino acids. CDR1 and CDR2 (germline): SGHNT, YYREEE (reference sequence). Deletions cut 4 bases from V and 5 bases from J, with 14 bases between. CDR3 coding DNA: TGTGCCAGCAGCGGGGCGGTCAGGGGAGATACGCAGTATTTT. It yields the protein CASSGAVRGDTQYF.

The J gene is TRBJ2-5, the V gene TRBV2, with D possibly matching TRBD1 (6 bases). This CDR3 has 13 residues. CDR1 SNHLY and CDR2 FYNNEI come from the germline V gene. Trimming took off 7 bases at V and 5 bases at J, with 14 bases between the two ends. CDR3 in DNA: TGTGCCAGCATTCGATCTCAGGGGGAGACCCAGTACTTC. Amino acid sequence: CASIRSQGETQYF.

The CDR3 DNA follows: TGTGCCAGCAGCTTATCAGGGGGCACCGGGGAGCTGTTTTTT. The encoded protein is CASSLSGGTGELFF. The chain employs TRBV7-2 and TRBJ2-2; 7 bases are a match to TRBD1. The CDR3 has 14 residues. From germline, CDR1 is SGHTA and CDR2 FQGNSA. V lost 2 bases, J lost 4 bases, and 1 base stayed unmatched.

This clone was seen only a few times. This rearrangement joins TRBV6-1 to TRBJ1-3; D might be TRBD1 (5 bases). The CDR3 totals 18 residues. Trimming removed 4 bases from V and 0 bases from J, with 19 bases in between. Germline-derived CDR1 and CDR2 are MNHNS and SASEGT. CDR3 loop: CASSGDSAGEYSGNTIYF. DNA for the CDR3: TGTGCCAGCAGTGGAGACTCGGCGGGGGAGTACTCTGGAAACACCATATATTTT.

The V and J genes are TRBV13 and TRBJ2-7, with 8 bases that match TRBD1. The trim removed 6 bases at V and 6 bases at J, leaving 10 bases unmatched. Germline CDR1 and CDR2: PRHDT and FYEKMQ (reference sequence). This CDR3 contains 14 residues. CDR3 DNA: TGTGCCAGCAGTTCCGGGACAGGCCCTCGCGAGCAGTACTTC. It translates to CASSSGTGPREQYF.

This chain uses TRBV19 with TRBJ2-7, with TRBD2 matching 13 bases. Losses at the gene ends were 5 bases for V and 3 bases for J; bases not matched to a gene: 4. Germline V gene sequence: CDR1 LNHDA, CDR2 SQIVND (reference sequence). The CDR3 is 15 amino acids. The CDR3 loop reads CASSLGLAGDYEQYF. The CDR3 DNA reads as TGTGCCAGTAGTCTCGGACTAGCGGGAGACTACGAGCAGTACTTC. Full variable domain (missing parts from reference TRBV19 and TRBJ2-7): DGGITQSPKYLFRKEGQNVTLSCEQNLNHDAMYWYRQDPGQGLRLIYYSQIVNDFQKGDIAEGYSVSREKKESFPLTVTSAQKNPTAFYLCASSLGLAGDYEQYFGPGTRLTVT.

The chain joins TRBV6-1 to TRBJ1-5; D is unclear. Germline assignment: CDR1 MNHNS and CDR2 SASEGT. Trimming removed 2 bases from V and 4 bases from J, with 15 bases in between. There are 16 residues in the CDR3. CDR3 coding DNA: TGTGCCAGCAGTGAAATGGAGGGAGTAAGAAATCAGCCCCAGCATTTT. It specifies CASSEMEGVRNQPQHF.

The chain recombines TRBV19 with TRBJ1-2; perhaps TRBD1 as D (5 bases). This CDR3 has 15 residues. V lost 5 bases to trimming and J lost 0 bases, with 13 bases between them. Looked up from germline, CDR1 is LNHDA and CDR2 is SQIVND (reference sequence). CDR3 sequence: CASSRDSQANYGYTF. DNA for the CDR3: TGTGCCAGTAGTCGAGACAGTCAAGCTAACTATGGCTACACCTTC.

The V call is TRBV12-5, the J call TRBJ2-1; 8 positions agree with TRBD2. Losses at the gene ends were 1 base for V and 6 bases for J; bases not matched to a gene: 14. Germline V gives CDR1 LGHNT, CDR2 FRNRAP. This CDR3 is built from 18 residues. CDR3 sequence reads: CASGLAPLLAGGSNEQFF. CDR3 nucleotides: TGTGCTAGTGGTTTGGCTCCTTTGCTGGCGGGAGGTTCCAATGAGCAGTTCTTC. The full variable domain, its missing parts supplied by reference TRBV12-5 and TRBJ2-1, is DARVTQTPRHKVTEMGQEVTMRCQPILGHNTVFWYRQTMMQGLELLAYFRNRAPLDDSGMPKDRFSAEMPDATLATLKIQPSEPRDSAVYFCASGLAPLLAGGSNEQFFGPGTRLTVL.

CDR3 sequence reads: CASSPLGALDTEAFF. The CDR3 bases are TGTGCCAGCTCACCACTGGGGGCCTTGGACACTGAAGCTTTCTTT. The rearrangement uses TRBV18 and TRBJ1-1; D is possibly TRBD1 (6 bases). There are 15 residues in the CDR3. Looked up from germline, CDR1 is KGHSH and CDR2 is LQKENI. Trimming took 1 base from V and 3 from J, leaving 12 bases between them.

With regard to this clone: Additional DNA sequences in this sample encode the identical CDR3. The genes are TRBV5-1 and TRBJ2-7, with 12 bases that match TRBD2. Germline values: CDR1 SGHRS, CDR2 YFSETQ. V lost 4 bases, J lost 4 bases, and 3 bases stayed unmatched. The CDR3 runs to 14 residues. CDR3 region: CASSLAGGPYEQYF. The CDR3 DNA sequence: TGCGCCAGCAGCCTAGCGGGAGGGCCGTACGAGCAGTACTTC.

This clone showed up just once. The chain uses TRBV7-9 and TRBJ2-7, with D possibly being TRBD1 (6 bases). Trimming stripped 6 bases from V and 3 bases from J, with 21 bases between. Germline-derived CDR1 and CDR2 are SEHNR and FQNEAQ (reference sequence). CDR3 length: 16 residues. This chain's CDR3 is CASSLWQWGPYYEQYF. In nucleotides, the CDR3 is TGTGCCAGCAGTCTATGGCAGTGGGGGCCGTACTACGAGCAGTACTTC.

The V and J genes are TRBV18 and TRBJ2-1; 9 nucleotides align to TRBD2. The CDR3 runs 16 residues. J lost 7 bases, V lost 6 bases, and 13 bases had no gene match. Germline CDR1 reads KGHSH; CDR2 reads LQKENI. CDR3 coding DNA: TGTGCCAGCTCCCCCGGGACTAGCCCGAATACAAATGAGCAGTTCTTC. This gives the protein CASSPGTSPNTNEQFF. The full variable domain, completed using reference TRBV18 and TRBJ2-1, is NAGVMQNPRHLVRRRGQEARLRCSPMKGHSHVYWYRQLPEEGLKFMVYLQKENIIDESGMPKERFSAEFPKEGPSILRIQQVVRGDSAAYFCASSPGTSPNTNEQFFGPGTRLTVL.

This chain connects TRBV19 to TRBJ2-7; tentative D call: TRBD2 (5 bases). CDR1 and CDR2 (germline): LNHDA, SQIVND (reference sequence). The CDR3 length is 15 residues. Between the trimmed V and J ends, which lost 0 bases and 5 bases, there was a span of 14 bases. The DNA of the CDR3 is TGTGCCAGTAGTATAGATGAGGGTAGCGAAAACGAGCAGTACTTC. Translating gives CASSIDEGSENEQYF.

The V call is TRBV11-1, the J call TRBJ2-7; 10 bases line up with TRBD2. J lost 2 bases, V lost 5 bases, and 6 bases had no gene match. Looked up from germline, CDR1 is SGHAT and CDR2 is FQDESV (reference sequence). This CDR3 comprises 15 residues. CDR3 nucleotides: TGTGCCAGCAGCCTCACTAGCGGGGCACCCTACGAGCAGTACTTC. Translating it yields CASSLTSGAPYEQYF.

This clone was recorded once. This chain joins TRBV27 and TRBJ2-2, with TRBD2 matching 9 bases. V shed 4 bases, J shed 7 bases, and the junction held 7 bases outside the gene matches. The CDR3 consists of 15 residues. In germline, CDR1 is MNHEY, CDR2 SMNVEV (reference sequence). CDR3 DNA: TGTGCCAGCAGTTCCCCGGGACTAGCCCGCGGGGAGCTGTTTTTT. It encodes CASSSPGLARGELFF.

This clone was recorded once. The chain has TRBV4-1 and TRBJ2-3, with D perhaps TRBD2 (5 bases). V was cut by 4 bases and J by 2 bases, with 13 bases left in between. This CDR3 comprises 15 residues. Germline CDR1 and CDR2: MGHRA and YSYEKL. CDR3 DNA sequence: TGCGCCAGCAGCCGCGGGTTGGGTCCCACAGATACGCAGTATTTT. Its protein is CASSRGLGPTDTQYF.

The chain carries TRBV9 and TRBJ2-1, with no clear D. The ends were cut back, 4 bases at V and 5 bases at J, with 16 bases in the middle. Per germline, CDR1 SGDLS and CDR2 YYNGEE. This CDR3 has 15 residues. CDR3 in amino acids: CASSPLITANNEQFF. CDR3 coding DNA: TGTGCCAGCAGCCCCCTAATCACAGCTAACAATGAGCAGTTCTTC. Combining the CDR3 with reference TRBV9 and TRBJ2-1 gives the whole variable domain DSGVTQTPKHLITATGQRVTLRCSPRSGDLSVYWYQQSLDQGLQFLIQYYNGEERAKGNILERFSAQQFPDLHSELNLSSLELGDSALYFCASSPLITANNEQFFGPGTRLTVL.